Listed below are T cell receptor beta chains from one sample, sequenced in a study of T cell changes during pregnancy in multiple sclerosis. Profiling relied on immunoSEQ multiplex PCR, and the TCRdb table lists in-frame clones only, not all of them. The sample yields about 57,000 clones, 85% to 95% seen once. The material was CD4+ T cells from peripheral blood mononuclear cells, obtained in the third trimester of pregnancy. The receptors derive from a female donor with multiple sclerosis, enrolled in a pregnancy study. CDR3s include the opening cysteine and the closing phenylalanine or tryptophan. Fields, in order: CDR3 length, clone size, V gene, J gene, D gene, CDR3 protein, CDR3 DNA. The D gene is left open where the match is weak. Size tells how often a clone was seen (once, few, many) or the class of an expanded clone, and some rows leave it out.

15	NA	TRBV7-2	TRBJ2-5	NA	CASSFAPPGSETQYF	TGTGCCAGCAGCTTCGCCCCCCCAGGTAGTGAGACCCAGTACTTC
13	NA	TRBV6-5	TRBJ1-1	NA	CASSYMGWGEAFF	TGTGCCAGCAGTTATATGGGGTGGGGCGAAGCTTTCTTT
14	once	TRBV19	TRBJ1-6	TRBD1	CASSTGQLNSPLHF	TGTGCCAGTTCTACGGGACAGCTTAATTCACCCCTCCACTTT
15	NA	TRBV11-1	TRBJ2-7	TRBD1	CASSTTRQGPHEQYF	TGTGCCAGCAGCACCACCCGACAGGGGCCCCACGAGCAGTACTTC
13	NA	TRBV25-1	TRBJ1-2	TRBD1	CASSEDRMYGYTF	TGTGCCAGCAGTGAGGACAGGATGTATGGCTACACCTTC
14	NA	TRBV4-1	TRBJ1-6	NA	CASSQRGEVSNLHF	TGCGCCAGCAGCCAAAGAGGTGAGGTGTCCAACCTCCACTTT
17	NA	TRBV4-2	TRBJ1-5	NA	CASSQVVGGVSNQPQHF	TGTGCCAGCAGCCAAGTGGTAGGAGGGGTAAGCAATCAGCCCCAGCATTTT
15	NA	TRBV10-3	TRBJ2-7	NA	CAISAVGLPGDEQYF	TGTGCCATCAGTGCGGTGGGGCTACCAGGGGACGAGCAGTACTTC
14	NA	TRBV15	TRBJ1-1	TRBD1	CATSLQGYNTEAFF	TGTGCCACCAGCTTACAGGGGTATAACACTGAAGCTTTCTTT
11	NA	TRBV10-3	TRBJ1-1	NA	CAISELGEAFF	TGTGCCATCAGTGAGCTAGGTGAAGCTTTCTTT
14	NA	TRBV5-1	TRBJ2-7	NA	CASSLAGGSYEQYF	TGCGCCAGCAGCTTGGCGGGGGGCAGCTACGAGCAGTACTTC
15	NA	TRBV5-4	TRBJ2-2	TRBD1	CASRGQGAFTGELFF	TGTGCCAGCAGGGGACAGGGGGCATTCACCGGGGAGCTGTTTTTT
15	once	TRBV7-2	TRBJ2-1	TRBD2	CASSPLAGEDNEQFF	TGTGCCAGCAGCCCGCTAGCGGGGGAGGACAATGAGCAGTTCTTC
16	NA	TRBV7-9	TRBJ2-7	NA	CASSLEGGRGYYEQYF	TGTGCCAGCAGCTTAGAGGGGGGCAGGGGGTACTACGAGCAGTACTTC
12	NA	TRBV7-2	TRBJ1-1	NA	CASSSFNTEAFF	TGTGCCAGCAGCTCCTTTAACACTGAAGCTTTCTTT
15	NA	TRBV6-1	TRBJ2-1	TRBD2	CASSVITGEGSEQFF	TGTGCCAGCAGTGTAATCACGGGGGAGGGAAGTGAGCAGTTCTTC
15	NA	TRBV19	TRBJ1-2	TRBD1	CASGPRDRGIYGYTF	TGTGCCAGTGGTCCACGGGACAGGGGGATCTATGGCTACACCTTC
15	once	TRBV6-1	TRBJ1-3	NA	CASSEPWRTGNTIYF	TGTGCCAGCAGTGAACCCTGGAGGACTGGAAACACCATATATTTT
18	NA	TRBV9	TRBJ2-3	TRBD1	CASSVRFPGQGLTDTQYF	TGTGCCAGCAGCGTGCGGTTCCCGGGACAGGGGTTGACAGATACGCAGTATTTT
16	NA	TRBV27	TRBJ2-5	TRBD1	CASSSLGQGLQETQYF	TGTGCCAGCAGTTCGTTGGGACAGGGATTACAAGAGACCCAGTACTTC
14	NA	TRBV9	TRBJ2-3	TRBD2	CASSALGGGDTQYF	TGTGCCAGCAGCGCCCTCGGGGGGGGAGATACGCAGTATTTT
16	NA	TRBV4-1	TRBJ2-1	TRBD2	CASSQGDRGAYNEQFF	TGCGCCAGCAGCCAAGGCGACCGGGGGGCCTACAATGAGCAGTTCTTC
15	NA	TRBV19	TRBJ2-7	NA	CASSPRTGQTYEQYF	TGTGCCAGTAGCCCCCGCACCGGACAGACCTACGAGCAGTACTTC
17	NA	TRBV5-6	TRBJ2-3	TRBD2	CASSFYLAGTATDTQYF	TGTGCCAGCAGCTTTTACCTAGCGGGGACCGCTACAGATACGCAGTATTTT
16	NA	TRBV6-5	TRBJ1-3	TRBD1	CASSYLGQGAGNTIYF	TGTGCCAGCAGTTACCTAGGACAGGGGGCTGGAAACACCATATATTTT
15	NA	TRBV7-2	TRBJ1-3	TRBD1	CASSPRQGRGNTIYF	TGTGCCAGCAGCCCCCGACAGGGGCGGGGAAACACCATATATTTT
20	NA	TRBV5-4	TRBJ2-3	TRBD1	CASILVETGGSHTHADTQYF	TGTGCCAGCATCCTCGTCGAGACAGGGGGATCACACACACACGCAGATACGCAGTATTTT
16	NA	TRBV30	TRBJ2-5	TRBD2	CAWSPKRAGAQETQYF	TGTGCCTGGAGTCCCAAGAGAGCGGGGGCCCAAGAGACCCAGTACTTC
13	NA	TRBV19	TRBJ2-7	NA	CASSIRVSYEQYF	TGTGCCAGTAGTATACGTGTCTCCTACGAGCAGTACTTC
12	NA	TRBV7-2	TRBJ2-5	NA	CASSWGPETQYF	TGTGCCAGCAGCTGGGGGCCCGAGACCCAGTACTTC
16	NA	TRBV7-8	TRBJ2-7	TRBD2	CASSRTSGGTRYEQYF	TGTGCCAGCAGCAGGACTAGCGGGGGCACCCGGTACGAGCAGTACTTC
15	once	TRBV4-2	TRBJ1-2	NA	CASSLDGITPGGYTF	TGTGCCAGCAGCCTCGACGGGATAACCCCGGGGGGCTACACCTTC
15	NA	TRBV6-5	TRBJ1-5	TRBD1	CASRSQGHSNQPQHF	TGTGCCAGCAGATCACAGGGGCATAGCAATCAGCCCCAGCATTTT
13	NA	TRBV11-3	TRBJ2-7	NA	CASSLRSSYEQYF	TGTGCCAGCAGCTTACGGAGCTCCTACGAGCAGTACTTC
13	NA	TRBV19	TRBJ1-2	NA	CASSMRTPYGYTF	TGTGCCAGTAGTATGCGGACTCCCTATGGCTACACCTTC
16	NA	TRBV9	TRBJ2-3	TRBD2	CASSVGTSGGADTQYF	TGTGCCAGCAGCGTCGGGACTAGCGGGGGGGCAGATACGCAGTATTTT
14	NA	TRBV5-1	TRBJ2-7	TRBD2	CASSPGTSPAQQYF	TGCGCCAGCAGCCCCGGGACTAGCCCCGCTCAGCAGTACTTC
13	NA	TRBV25-1	TRBJ1-1	TRBD1	CASSYRGYTEAFF	TGTGCCAGCAGTTACAGGGGGTACACTGAAGCTTTCTTT
14	NA	TRBV19	TRBJ1-1	NA	CASSPLELNTEAFF	TGTGCCAGTAGTCCCTTAGAATTGAACACTGAAGCTTTCTTT